The 21 T cell receptor beta chains below come from one sample, sequenced in a study of blood T cells in healthy people across ages. With a J-beta primer mix and a sample-barcoded 5' primer, a second PCR ran about 7 to 12 cycles. TCRdb recomputed calls from the 5' RACE reads with MiXCR, one row per CDR3 protein. The sample has about a million distinct CDR3 sequences; around 48% are singletons. Sequenced material: blood. These receptors came from a man aged 30 to 45 in good health.

J is TRBJ2-2 and V is TRBV7-9, with D possibly being TRBD1 or TRBD2 (5 bases each). Trimming removed 4 bases from V and 1 base from J, with 10 bases in between. Germline V gives CDR1 SEHNR, CDR2 FQNEAQ (reference sequence). The CDR3 contains 15 residues. CDR3 region: CASSSRGVNTGELFF. CDR3 nucleotide sequence: TGTGCCAGCAGCTCAAGAGGGGTGAACACCGGGGAGCTGTTTTTT.

This rearrangement joins TRBV29-1 to TRBJ2-4; TRBD2 matches at 10 bases. Trimming at V came to 4 bases and at J to 1 base, leaving 10 bases not matched to a gene. The length of the CDR3 is 17 residues. CDR1 is SQVTM and CDR2 is ANQGSEA in the germline V gene. CDR3 DNA: TGCAGCGTTGGAGGTAGCGGGGGGACCCCGGCCAAAAACATTCAGTACTTC. Translated, it gives CSVGGSGGTPAKNIQYF.

Concerning this clonotype itself: Germline and junction disagree at one end, which may indicate a read error. This chain joins TRBV5-5 and TRBJ2-4, with 7 bases identical to TRBD1. The length of the CDR3 is 17 residues. Germline V gene sequence: CDR1 SGHKS, CDR2 YYEKEE (reference sequence). CDR3 DNA sequence: TGTGCCGGCAGCTCCTTTGGACAGGCCAACACCAAAAACATTCAGTACTTC. This translates into CAGSSFGQANTKNIQYF.

V is TRBV24-1 and J is TRBJ1-4; tentatively, D is TRBD1 (5 bases). The ends were cut back, 12 bases at V and 5 bases at J, with 21 bases in the middle. Germline V gene data show CDR1 as KGHDR and CDR2 as SFDVKD. The CDR3 runs 15 residues. In nucleotides, the CDR3 is TGTGCCGCTGGGCCCGGGGACGCTCGCAATGAAAAACTGTTTTTT. Amino acid sequence: CAAGPGDARNEKLFF.

This clonotype was counted between two and nine times. The CDR3 sequence is CASATTTSYEQYF. As DNA, the CDR3 is TGTGCCAGTGCGACGACAACCTCCTACGAGCAGTACTTC. The J gene is TRBJ2-7, the V gene TRBV19; D gene unclear. Trimming cost V 8 bases and J 0 bases, with 11 bases left between them. Germline V lookup: CDR1 LNHDA, CDR2 SQIVND (reference sequence). The CDR3 sequence is 13 residues long.

CDR3 amino acids: CASSSSPIGNTGELFF. In DNA, the CDR3 is TGTGCCAGCAGCAGTTCCCCCATAGGAAACACCGGGGAGCTGTTTTTT. This rearrangement joins TRBV11-3 to TRBJ2-2; no definite D call. The V and J ends lost 5 bases and 2 bases respectively, with 15 bases between them. Germline V lookup: CDR1 SGHNT, CDR2 YENEEA. This CDR3 region has 16 residues.

In this sample, this clonotype turned up a few times. This chain links TRBV15 with TRBJ1-6, with TRBD1 matching over 10 bases. The CDR3 contains 15 residues. The trim removed 11 bases at V and 7 bases at J, leaving 11 bases unmatched. Germline-derived CDR1 and CDR2 are LNHNV and YYDKDF (reference sequence). The CDR3 sequence: CAVNPGQGRNSPLHF. In nucleotides, the CDR3 is TGTGCCGTCAACCCGGGACAGGGGAGGAATTCACCCCTCCACTTT. The complete variable domain, with remaining parts taken from reference TRBV15 and TRBJ1-6, reads DAMVIQNPRYQVTQFGKPVTLSCSQTLNHNVMYWYQQKSSQAPKLLFHYYDKDFNNEADTPDNFQSRRPNTSFCFLDIRSPGLGDTAMYLCAVNPGQGRNSPLHFGNGTRLTVT.

The chain has TRBV7-2 and TRBJ1-6; maybe TRBD1 (5 bases). The CDR3 length is 15 residues. Per the germline V gene, CDR1 is SGHTA and CDR2 is FQGNSA. Trimming removed 5 bases at V and 8 bases at J, with 16 bases between. The CDR3 nucleotides read TGTGCCAGCAGCCTAATGGGGCTTATGGATTCACCCCTCCACTTT. Protein: CASSLMGLMDSPLHF.

Regarding this clonotype: A junction end diverges from the germline sequence, so it may reflect a read error. This chain uses TRBV7-2 with TRBJ2-5; D unresolved. The germline V gene encodes CDR1 SGHTA and CDR2 FQGNSA. CDR3 length: 13 amino acids. The CDR3 DNA follows: TGTGCCAGCAGTTTAGTACTTTGGGAGACCCAGTACTTC. Amino acid sequence: CASSLVLWETQYF.

This clonotype was observed a handful of times. The gene calls are TRBV3-1 and TRBJ1-4; no clear D. V was clipped by 4 bases and J by 8 bases, with 14 bases between them. CDR1 and CDR2 (germline): LGHDT, YNNKEL (reference sequence). The CDR3 covers 14 residues. The CDR3 here is CASSLELTREKLFF. The CDR3, as DNA: TGTGCCAGCAGCCTTGAGTTGACTCGGGAAAAACTGTTTTTT. The whole variable domain, remainder taken from reference TRBV3-1 and TRBJ1-4, is DTAVSQTPKYLVTQMGNDKSIKCEQNLGHDTMYWYKQDSKKFLKIMFSYNNKELIINETVPNRFSPKSPDKAHLNLHINSLELGDSAVYFCASSLELTREKLFFGSGTQLSVL.

This clonotype has only a few counts. V and J are TRBV9 and TRBJ2-1; TRBD2 aligns across 11 bases. This CDR3 is 20 amino acids long. The germline V gene has CDR1 SGDLS and CDR2 YYNGEE. Unmatched junction bases numbered 14, after V lost 0 bases and J lost 3 bases. CDR3 nucleotide sequence: TGTGCCAGCAGCGTAGATTCCGGGCGTAGCGGGGGGGATAGCTACAATGAGCAGTTCTTC. It translates to CASSVDSGRSGGDSYNEQFF.

This clonotype came up a few times. The rearrangement links TRBV24-1 to TRBJ2-3, with D perhaps matching TRBD1 (6 bases). Trimming stripped 3 bases from V and 8 bases from J, with 26 bases between. Looked up from germline, CDR1 is KGHDR and CDR2 is SFDVKD. The length of the CDR3 is 18 residues. The CDR3 region has the DNA TGTGCCACCAGTGATGACCACAGGGAAAGGGGTAGGGTAGGTACGCAGTATTTT. This codes for CATSDDHRERGRVGTQYF.

V gene TRBV6-2 or TRBV6-3 combines with J gene TRBJ2-7; the match to TRBD1 covers 7 bases. V lost 4 bases to trimming and J lost 0 bases; unmatched junction nucleotides: 6. This CDR3 is built from 15 residues. The germline gives CDR1 MNHEY, CDR2 SVGEGT. The CDR3 coding sequence is TGTGCCAGCAGTTTTGGACAGGATGGCTCCTACGAGCAGTACTTC. It codes for CASSFGQDGSYEQYF.

V gene TRBV6-6 combines with J gene TRBJ1-2; 9 bases agree with TRBD1. From germline, CDR1 is MNHNY and CDR2 SVGAGI (reference sequence). This CDR3 is 15 amino acids long. With V trimmed by 7 bases and J by 4 bases, 10 bases remained unmatched. The CDR3 DNA is TGTGCCAGCAATGTAGACAGGGGGTCCTTCTATGGCTACACCTTC. It codes for CASNVDRGSFYGYTF.

This clonotype occurred a few times. The chain links TRBV7-2 to TRBJ1-1, with D maybe TRBD1 (5 bases). Germline-derived CDR1 and CDR2 are SGHTA and FQGNSA. Trimming took off 6 bases at V and 4 bases at J, with 15 bases between the two ends. This CDR3 contains 14 residues. CDR3 residues: CASRRGGETTEAFF. The CDR3 DNA sequence: TGTGCCAGCAGAAGGGGAGGGGAAACCACTGAAGCTTTCTTT. Using reference TRBV7-2 and TRBJ1-1 for the parts outside the CDR3, the full variable domain is GAGVSQSPSNKVTEKGKDVELRCDPISGHTALYWYRQSLGQGLEFLIYFQGNSAPDKSGLPSDRFSAERTGGSVSTLTIQRTQQEDSAVYLCASRRGGETTEAFFGQGTRLTVV.

This clonotype occurred a few times. The chain uses TRBV5-1 and TRBJ2-5; the D gene is possibly TRBD2 (7 bases). V lost 2 bases and J lost 2, with 16 bases in between. The CDR3 has 16 residues. Germline CDR1 and CDR2: SGHRS and YFSETQ. CDR3 residues: CASSFGGPPKQETQYF. The CDR3 DNA reads as TGCGCCAGCAGCTTCGGGGGGCCTCCTAAACAAGAGACCCAGTACTTC.

This clonotype was seen a handful of times. V and J are TRBV9 and TRBJ2-3; D tentatively fits TRBD1 or TRBD2 (5 bases each). Germline CDR1 reads SGDLS; CDR2 reads YYNGEE. The CDR3 totals 16 residues. Trimming pared 8 bases from V and 0 bases from J, leaving 19 bases between. The CDR3, as DNA: TGTGCCAGACGATGCAGGGACCTCCCCAGCACAGATACGCAGTATTTT. Its protein product is CARRCRDLPSTDTQYF.

V gene TRBV13 combines with J gene TRBJ2-3; D remains unclear. This CDR3 region has 17 residues. V lost 0 bases to trimming and J lost 4 bases, with 17 bases between them. The germline V gene has CDR1 PRHDT and CDR2 FYEKMQ (reference sequence). The CDR3 DNA reads TGTGCCAGCAGCTTAGGCCGGCAGAAACTTCTCCCAGATACGCAGTATTTT. Protein: CASSLGRQKLLPDTQYF.

This clonotype has just a few counts. V is TRBV13 and J is TRBJ2-1, with TRBD2 as a possible D gene (6 bases). The CDR3 covers 14 residues. The V and J ends lost 5 bases and 5 bases respectively, with 13 bases between them. Per germline, CDR1 PRHDT and CDR2 FYEKMQ (reference sequence). The DNA for the CDR3 is TGTGCCAGCAGCCTACTAATAGCGGACAATGAGCAGTTCTTC. Protein: CASSLLIADNEQFF.

J is TRBJ2-3 and V is TRBV20-1, with 8 nucleotides matching TRBD2. Germline V gene sequence: CDR1 DFQATT, CDR2 SNEGSKA (reference sequence). The J segment lost 5 bases and the V segment lost 6 bases, leaving 13 bases of the junction unmatched. The CDR3 has 15 amino acids. CDR3 in amino acids: CSATGPGGPGDTQYF. In DNA, the CDR3 is TGCAGTGCGACGGGCCCGGGGGGGCCGGGAGATACGCAGTATTTT.

V gene TRBV20-1 combines with J gene TRBJ2-5; D not certain. Trimming took off 0 bases at V and 5 bases at J, with 7 bases between the two ends. The CDR3 extends over 12 amino acids. The germline CDR1 and CDR2 sequences are DFQATT and SNEGSKA (reference sequence). The CDR3 loop is CSARDHLETQYF. As DNA, the CDR3 is TGCAGTGCTAGAGATCACCTTGAGACCCAGTACTTC.